This T cell receptor (beta chain) appears in the sequencing data of a study of T cell repertoires in cytomegalovirus infection. Study-wide results and limits: The ex vivo response was dominated by HLA-C-restricted CMV-specific TCR beta clonotypes.

The length of the CDR3 is 14 residues. The germline gives CDR1 DFQATT, CDR2 SNEGSKA (reference sequence). Trimming removed 4 bases from V and 2 bases from J; junction bases left unmatched: 7. About this clonotype itself: Its antigen is still unknown.

TCRdb independently ran MiXCR on the reads; one entry per CDR3 protein. The data contain about 700,000 distinct CDR3 sequences, about 30% of them singletons. The specimen was cultured PBMCs, collected from culture after CMV antigen stimulation. The receptor comes from a human donor in good health (CMV status not recorded). Some clones in this sample may be carry-over from other donors' samples. The chain employs TRBV20-1 and TRBJ2-7; 8 bases line up with TRBD1. In DNA form, the CDR3 reads TGCAGTGCTACCGAGGACAGGGCCCCCTACGAGCAGTACTTC. Its translation: CSATEDRAPYEQYF.